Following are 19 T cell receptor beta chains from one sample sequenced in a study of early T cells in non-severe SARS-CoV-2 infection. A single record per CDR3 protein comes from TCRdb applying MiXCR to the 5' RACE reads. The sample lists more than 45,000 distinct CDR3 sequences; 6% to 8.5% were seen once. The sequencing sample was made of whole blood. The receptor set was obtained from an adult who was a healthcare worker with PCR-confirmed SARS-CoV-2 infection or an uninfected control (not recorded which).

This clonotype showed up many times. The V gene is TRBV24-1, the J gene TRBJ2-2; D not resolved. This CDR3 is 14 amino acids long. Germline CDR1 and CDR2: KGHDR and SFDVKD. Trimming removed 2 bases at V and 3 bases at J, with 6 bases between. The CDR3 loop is CATSDSSHTGELFF. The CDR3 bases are TGTGCCACCAGTGATTCCTCCCACACCGGGGAGCTGTTTTTT.

For the CDR3, the DNA is TGCAGTGCTAGAGAAGCGCGGGAGACGTACGAGCAGTACTTC. Its translation: CSAREARETYEQYF. This sequence joins TRBV20-1 and TRBJ2-7, with TRBD2 matching 7 bases. The junction had 6 bases not matched to a gene; V was cut back by 0 bases and J by 4 bases. CDR1 and CDR2 (germline): DFQATT, SNEGSKA (reference sequence). The CDR3 covers 14 residues.

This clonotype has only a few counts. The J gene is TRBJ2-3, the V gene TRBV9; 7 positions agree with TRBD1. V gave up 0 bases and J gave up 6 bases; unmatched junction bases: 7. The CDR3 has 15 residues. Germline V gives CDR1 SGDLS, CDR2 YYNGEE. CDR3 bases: TGTGCCAGCAGCGTAGAGGGGGCAGGCTTCGATACGCAGTATTTT. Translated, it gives CASSVEGAGFDTQYF.

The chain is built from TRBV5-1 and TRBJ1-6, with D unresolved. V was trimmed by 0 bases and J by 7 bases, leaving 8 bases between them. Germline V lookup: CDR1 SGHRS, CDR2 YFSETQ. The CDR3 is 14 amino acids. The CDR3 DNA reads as TGCGCCAGCAGCTTGGGGGCCGGGAATTCACCCCTCCACTTT. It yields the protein CASSLGAGNSPLHF.

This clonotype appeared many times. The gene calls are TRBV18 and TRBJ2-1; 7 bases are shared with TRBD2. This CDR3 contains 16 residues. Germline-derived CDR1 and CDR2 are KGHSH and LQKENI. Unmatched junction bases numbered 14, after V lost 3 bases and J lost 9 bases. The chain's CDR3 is CASSPPGSGYLGEQFF. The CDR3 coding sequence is TGTGCCAGCTCACCCCCGGGTAGCGGGTACCTGGGTGAGCAGTTCTTC.

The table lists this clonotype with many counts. This chain's CDR3 is CASSKLASEQFF. CDR3 sequence (DNA): TGTGCCAGCAGCAAACTAGCGAGTGAGCAGTTCTTC. The chain combines TRBV7-6 with TRBJ2-1, with 7 positions matching TRBD2. The J segment lost 9 bases and the V segment lost 5 bases, leaving 4 bases of the junction unmatched. CDR3 length: 12 residues. Germline CDR1 SGHVS, CDR2 FNYEAQ. Looking up the rest from reference TRBV7-6 and TRBJ2-1 gives the full variable domain: GAGVSQSPRYKVTKRGQDVALRCDPISGHVSLYWYRQALGQGPEFLTYFNYEAQQDKSGLPNDRFSAERPEGSISTLTIQRTEQRDSAMYRCASSKLASEQFFGPGTRLTVL.

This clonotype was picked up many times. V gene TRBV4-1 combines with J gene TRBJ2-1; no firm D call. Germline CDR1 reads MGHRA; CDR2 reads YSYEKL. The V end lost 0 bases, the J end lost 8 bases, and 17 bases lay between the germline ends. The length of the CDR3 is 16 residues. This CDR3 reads CASSQDFGAPGDEQFF. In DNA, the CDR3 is TGCGCCAGCAGCCAAGATTTCGGAGCTCCTGGGGATGAGCAGTTCTTC.

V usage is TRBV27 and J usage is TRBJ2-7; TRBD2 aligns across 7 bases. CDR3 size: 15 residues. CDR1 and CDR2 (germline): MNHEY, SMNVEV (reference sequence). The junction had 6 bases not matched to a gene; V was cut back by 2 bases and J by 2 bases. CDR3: CASSLGTTLPYEQYF. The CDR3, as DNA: TGTGCCAGCAGTTTAGGGACTACCCTCCCCTACGAGCAGTACTTC.

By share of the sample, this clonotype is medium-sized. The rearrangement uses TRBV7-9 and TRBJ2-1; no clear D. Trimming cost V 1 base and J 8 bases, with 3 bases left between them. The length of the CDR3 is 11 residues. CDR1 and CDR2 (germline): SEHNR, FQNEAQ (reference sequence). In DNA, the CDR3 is TGTGCCAGCAGCTTAGGGGATGAGCAGTTCTTC. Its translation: CASSLGDEQFF.

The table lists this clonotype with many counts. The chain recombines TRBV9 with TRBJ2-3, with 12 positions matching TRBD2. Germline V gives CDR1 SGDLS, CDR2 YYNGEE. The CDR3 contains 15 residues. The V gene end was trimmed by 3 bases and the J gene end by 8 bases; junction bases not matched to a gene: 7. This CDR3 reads CASSASLAGGGTQYF. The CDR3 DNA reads TGTGCCAGCAGCGCATCTCTAGCGGGAGGGGGTACGCAGTATTTT.

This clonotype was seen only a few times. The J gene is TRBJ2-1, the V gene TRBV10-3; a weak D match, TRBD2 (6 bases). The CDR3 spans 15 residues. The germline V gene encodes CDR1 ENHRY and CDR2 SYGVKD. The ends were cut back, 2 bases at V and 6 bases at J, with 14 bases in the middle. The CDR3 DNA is TGTGCCATCAGTGAGGGAAATGGGGGAGGCAATGAGCAGTTCTTC. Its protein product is CAISEGNGGGNEQFF.

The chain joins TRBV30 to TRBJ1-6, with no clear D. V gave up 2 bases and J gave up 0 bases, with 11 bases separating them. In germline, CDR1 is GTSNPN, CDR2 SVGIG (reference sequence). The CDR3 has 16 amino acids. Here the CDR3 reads CAWSSKSSSYNSPLHF. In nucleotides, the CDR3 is TGTGCCTGGAGTTCGAAATCGAGCTCCTATAATTCACCCCTCCACTTT.

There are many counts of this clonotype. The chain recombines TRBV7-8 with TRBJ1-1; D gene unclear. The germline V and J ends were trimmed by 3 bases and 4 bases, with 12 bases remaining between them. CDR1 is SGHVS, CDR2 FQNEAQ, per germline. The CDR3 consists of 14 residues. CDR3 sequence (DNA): TGTGCCAGCAGCTTCCGCGGCGGTTCCACTGAAGCTTTCTTT. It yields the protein CASSFRGGSTEAFF.

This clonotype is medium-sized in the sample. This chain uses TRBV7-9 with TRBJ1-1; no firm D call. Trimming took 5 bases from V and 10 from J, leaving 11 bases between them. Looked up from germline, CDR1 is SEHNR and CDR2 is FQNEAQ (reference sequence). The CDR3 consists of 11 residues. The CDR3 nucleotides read TGTGCCAGCAGCCCCCAGTCGGTAGCTTTCTTT. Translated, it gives CASSPQSVAFF.

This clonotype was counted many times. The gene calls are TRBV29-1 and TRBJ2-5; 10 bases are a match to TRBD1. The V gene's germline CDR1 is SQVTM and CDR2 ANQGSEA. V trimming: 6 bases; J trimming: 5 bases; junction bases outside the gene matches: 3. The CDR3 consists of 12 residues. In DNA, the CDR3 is TGCAGCGTAGACAGGGGGCGGGAGACCCAGTACTTC. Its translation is CSVDRGRETQYF.

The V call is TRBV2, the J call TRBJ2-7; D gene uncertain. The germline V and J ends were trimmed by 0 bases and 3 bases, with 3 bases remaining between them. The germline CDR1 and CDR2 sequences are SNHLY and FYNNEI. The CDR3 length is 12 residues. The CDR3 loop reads CASSEAGYEQYF. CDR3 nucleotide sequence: TGTGCCAGCAGTGAAGCTGGCTACGAGCAGTACTTC.

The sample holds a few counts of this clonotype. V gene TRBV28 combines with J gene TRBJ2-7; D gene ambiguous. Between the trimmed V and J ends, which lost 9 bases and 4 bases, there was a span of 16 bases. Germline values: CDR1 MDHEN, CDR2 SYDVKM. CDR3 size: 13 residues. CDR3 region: CASWTAQLYEQYF. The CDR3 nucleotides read TGTGCCAGTTGGACCGCGCAACTATACGAGCAGTACTTC. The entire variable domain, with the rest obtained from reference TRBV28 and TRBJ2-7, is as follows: DVKVTQSSRYLVKRTGEKVFLECVQDMDHENMFWYRQDPGLGLRLIYFSYDVKMKEKGDIPEGYSVSREKKERFSLILESASTNQTSMYLCASWTAQLYEQYFGPGTRLTVT.

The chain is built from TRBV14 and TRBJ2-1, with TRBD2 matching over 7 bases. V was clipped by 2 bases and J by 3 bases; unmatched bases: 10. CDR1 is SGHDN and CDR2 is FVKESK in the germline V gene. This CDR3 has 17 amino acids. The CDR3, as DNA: TGTGCCAGCAGCCAAAGATGGTCAGCGGGGAACTACAATGAGCAGTTCTTC. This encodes CASSQRWSAGNYNEQFF.

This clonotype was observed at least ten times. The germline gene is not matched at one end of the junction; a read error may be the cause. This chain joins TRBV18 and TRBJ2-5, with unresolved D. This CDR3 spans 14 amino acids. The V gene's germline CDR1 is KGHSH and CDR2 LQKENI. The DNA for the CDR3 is TGTGCCAGCTCCCCACACAACGGGCGGGAGACCCAGTACTTC. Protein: CASSPHNGRETQYF.